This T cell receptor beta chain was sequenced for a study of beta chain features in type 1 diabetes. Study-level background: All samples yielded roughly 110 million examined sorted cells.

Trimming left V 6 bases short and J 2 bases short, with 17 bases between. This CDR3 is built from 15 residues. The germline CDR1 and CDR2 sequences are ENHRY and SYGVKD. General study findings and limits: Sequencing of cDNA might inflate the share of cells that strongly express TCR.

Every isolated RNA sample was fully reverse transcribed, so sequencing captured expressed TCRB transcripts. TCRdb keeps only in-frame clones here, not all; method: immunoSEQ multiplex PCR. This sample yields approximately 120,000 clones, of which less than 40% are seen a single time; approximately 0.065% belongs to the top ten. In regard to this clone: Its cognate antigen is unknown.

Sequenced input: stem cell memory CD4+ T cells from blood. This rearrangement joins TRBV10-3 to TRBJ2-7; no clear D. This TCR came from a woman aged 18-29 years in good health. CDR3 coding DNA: TGTGCCATCAGCGCCGCCGACTCCCGACCCTACGAGCAGTACTTC. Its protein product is CAISAADSRPYEQYF.